This TCR beta chain comes out of a study of CXCR3-negative and CXCR3-positive naive CD8 T cells. The authors prepared UMI-labeled TRB cDNA libraries by 5' RACE. Reanalyzing the 5' RACE reads, TCRdb keeps one entry per CDR3 protein, without DNA. This sample's table reports some 120,000 distinct CDR3 sequences. Turning to this clonotype: Its antigen is unidentified.

Germline V gene lookup returns CDR1 MNHEY and CDR2 SVGEGT. This CDR3 has 16 amino acids. Using triplicate sorts, 300,000 cells were collected each time from every CD8+ T cell subset. Identification of naive CD8+ T cells rested on CD45RO-CCR7+CD27+CD95- status. Study-wide results and limits: Memory CD8+ cells showed much lower diversity, while both naive subsets displayed comparably high diversity. More hydrophobic TRB CDR3s occurred in CXCR3-positive than in CXCR3-negative naive cells. Memory cells showed distinct TRBV-TRBJ patterns, while the two naive subsets matched.

The source is a human donor in good health. Some clones in this sample may be carry-over from other donors' samples. The specimen was naive CXCR3+ CD8+ T cells from blood. Specified subset: CD45RO-CCR7+CD27+CD95- naive CD8+ T cells expressing CXCR3 (TNR3+). The chain joins TRBV6-2 or TRBV6-3 to TRBJ2-1; TCRdb names TRBD1, which stays unverified in the absence of DNA. The CDR3 loop reads CASSPRTGDLYNEQFF.